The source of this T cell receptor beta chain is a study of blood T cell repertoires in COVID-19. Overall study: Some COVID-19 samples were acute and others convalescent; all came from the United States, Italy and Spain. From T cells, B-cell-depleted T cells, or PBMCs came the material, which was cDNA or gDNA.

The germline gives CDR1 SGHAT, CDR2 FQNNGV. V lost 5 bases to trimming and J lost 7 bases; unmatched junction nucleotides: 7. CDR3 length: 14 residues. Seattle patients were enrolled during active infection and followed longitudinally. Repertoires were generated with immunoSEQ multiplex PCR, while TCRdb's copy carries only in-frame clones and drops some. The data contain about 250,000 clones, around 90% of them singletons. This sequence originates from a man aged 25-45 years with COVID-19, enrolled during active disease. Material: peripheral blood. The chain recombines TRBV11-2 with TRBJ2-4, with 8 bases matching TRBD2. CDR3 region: CASSPAGAINIQYF. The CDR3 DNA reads TGTGCCAGCAGCCCAGCGGGGGCTATCAACATTCAGTACTTC.